One T cell receptor beta chain is described in this entry. This entry is derived from a study of cytomegalovirus exposure and HLA in healthy donors. Trimming cost V 7 bases and J 7 bases, with 19 bases left between them. Germline V gene data show CDR1 as MNHNS and CDR2 as SASEGT. The CDR3 sequence is 14 residues long. Use of 60 Vbeta and 13 Jbeta primers characterized the PCR. Sequencing used immunoSEQ multiplex PCR; TCRdb keeps in-frame clones, though not all of them. The sample records under 75,000 clones, around 70% being singletons. This donor's CMV serostatus is unrecorded. The TCR was taken from a human donor in good health. The chain carries TRBV6-1 and TRBJ1-1; D ambiguous. Sample: PBMCs. CDR3 residues: CASTGISVRLEAFF. For the CDR3, the DNA is TGTGCCAGCACCGGAATATCCGTGCGACTTGAAGCTTTCTTT.